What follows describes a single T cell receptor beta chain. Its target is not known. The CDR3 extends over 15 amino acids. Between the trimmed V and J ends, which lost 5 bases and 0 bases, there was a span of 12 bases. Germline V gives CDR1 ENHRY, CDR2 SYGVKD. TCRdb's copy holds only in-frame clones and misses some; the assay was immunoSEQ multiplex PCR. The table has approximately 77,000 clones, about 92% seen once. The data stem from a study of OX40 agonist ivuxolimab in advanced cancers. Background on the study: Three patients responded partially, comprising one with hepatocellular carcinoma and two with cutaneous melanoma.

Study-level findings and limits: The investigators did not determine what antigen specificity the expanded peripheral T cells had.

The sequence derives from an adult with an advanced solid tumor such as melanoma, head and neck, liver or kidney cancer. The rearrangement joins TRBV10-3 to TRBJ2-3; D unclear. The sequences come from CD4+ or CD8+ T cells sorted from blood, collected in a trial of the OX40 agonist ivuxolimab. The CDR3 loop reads CAISTSPGSTDTQYF. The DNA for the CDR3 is TGTGCCATCAGTACCTCCCCCGGTAGCACAGATACGCAGTATTTT.